The 15 T cell receptor beta chains in this list originate from one sample, sequenced in a study of T cells in narcolepsy. Generated by immunoSEQ multiplex PCR, the TCRdb table keeps only in-frame clones and is missing some. In the table there are under 35,000 clones, 70% to 80% of which are singletons. The specimen sequenced was CD45RA- memory CD4+ T cells from PBMCs. Receptors were obtained from a human donor with narcolepsy.

The CDR3 sequence is CASSRRGQTYNEQFF. CDR3 DNA: TGTGCCAGCAGTCGACGGGGGCAGACCTACAATGAGCAGTTCTTC. The rearrangement uses TRBV25-1 and TRBJ2-1, with D possibly called TRBD1 or TRBD2 (6 bases each). Trimming cost V 5 bases and J 2 bases, with 13 bases left between them. Germline V lookup: CDR1 MGHDK, CDR2 SYGVNS. CDR3 length: 15 residues.

V gene TRBV9 combines with J gene TRBJ2-1; the D call may be TRBD1 or TRBD2 (5 bases each). Germline CDR1 SGDLS, CDR2 YYNGEE. Trimming pared 4 bases from V and 6 bases from J, leaving 17 bases between. The CDR3 loop spans 15 amino acids. Here the CDR3 reads CASSPGTLGRNEQFF. CDR3 DNA: TGTGCCAGCAGCCCCGGGACGCTGGGTCGCAATGAGCAGTTCTTC.

V and J are TRBV5-1 and TRBJ2-7; tentatively, D is TRBD2 (6 bases). V lost 2 bases, J lost 2 bases, and 14 bases lay in between. There are 15 residues in the CDR3. In germline, CDR1 is SGHRS, CDR2 YFSETQ. The CDR3 loop reads CASSFGGTGAYEQYF. The CDR3 DNA sequence: TGCGCCAGCAGCTTTGGCGGGACGGGGGCCTACGAGCAGTACTTC.

There are a few counts of this clone. Its ends do not fully match the called genes, so a read error is possible. This rearrangement joins TRBV6-4 to TRBJ2-5; 13 positions agree with TRBD2. CDR3 length equals 21 residues. CDR1 is MRHNA, CDR2 SNTAGT, per germline. The CDR3 nucleotides are TGTGCCAGCAGGGACTGGACCCGGACTAGCGGGAGTCAGTTCTCTTTGGAGACCCAGTACTTC. It codes for CASRDWTRTSGSQFSLETQYF.

This rearrangement joins TRBV27 to TRBJ1-4, with TRBD1 matching 10 bases. Germline V gene data show CDR1 as MNHEY and CDR2 as SMNVEV (reference sequence). With 4 bases clipped from V and 8 bases from J, the junction kept 7 bases outside the gene matches. The CDR3 runs to 15 residues. For the CDR3, the DNA is TGTGCCAGCAGTTCTCCGGGACAGGGGATGGAAAAACTGTTTTTT. Its protein is CASSSPGQGMEKLFF.

Only a few counts were recorded for this clone. The V gene is TRBV6-1, the J gene TRBJ2-4; 7 nucleotides line up with TRBD2. This CDR3 has 13 amino acids. Germline CDR1 MNHNS, CDR2 SASEGT. J lost 7 bases, V lost 1 base, and 1 base had no gene match. CDR3 protein: CASSEVRGNIQYF. The CDR3 DNA reads as TGTGCCAGCAGTGAAGTGCGGGGGAACATTCAGTACTTC.

The CDR3: CASSLFLAGGGDTQYF. In DNA, the CDR3 is TGTGCCAGCAGCTTGTTTCTAGCGGGAGGGGGAGATACGCAGTATTTT. V and J are TRBV5-8 and TRBJ2-3, with 12 positions matching TRBD2. Germline loops: CDR1 SGHTS, CDR2 YDEGEE. The CDR3 runs to 16 residues. The V segment lost 1 base and the J segment 5 bases; nucleotides outside the gene matches: 5.

CDR3 DNA sequence: TGCGCCAGCAGCCAAGAAGGGACAGGAGAGGAAAAACTGTTTTTT. Amino acids: CASSQEGTGEEKLFF. This chain joins TRBV4-1 and TRBJ1-4; TRBD1 aligns across 8 bases. V dropped 0 bases and J dropped 8; count of bases not matched to a gene: 5. Looked up from germline, CDR1 is MGHRA and CDR2 is YSYEKL. The CDR3 length is 15 residues.

There are a few counts of this clone. This chain links TRBV5-4 with TRBJ2-7; a weak D match, TRBD1 (5 bases). Trimming shortened V by 5 bases and J by 1 base, and 13 bases separated the two germline ends. The CDR3 totals 14 residues. Germline CDR1 SGHNT, CDR2 YYREEE (reference sequence). The CDR3 region has the DNA TGTGCCAGCAGAAGGCAGGGTGGGTCCTACGAGCAGTACTTC. Its translation is CASRRQGGSYEQYF.

The rearrangement joins TRBV6-1 to TRBJ2-7, with TRBD1 matching 7 bases. The CDR3 runs to 15 residues. J was trimmed by 3 bases and V by 6 bases; bases with no gene match: 11. The germline CDR1 and CDR2 sequences are MNHNS and SASEGT. The CDR3 DNA sequence: TGTGCCAGCAGAAAAACGGACAGGTCGGACTACGAGCAGTACTTC. It translates to CASRKTDRSDYEQYF.

This chain links TRBV10-3 with TRBJ1-2; the D gene is possibly TRBD1 (6 bases). The ends were cut back, 6 bases at V and 4 bases at J, with 9 bases in the middle. The CDR3 consists of 12 residues. CDR1 and CDR2 (germline): ENHRY, SYGVKD. The CDR3 nucleotides are TGTGCCATCAGCGGGGGCATCTATGGCTACACCTTC. Its translation: CAISGGIYGYTF.

The count of this clone is one. This chain links TRBV12-2 with TRBJ2-7. TRBV12-2 corresponds to a pseudogene. The CDR3 is 11 residues long. CDR3 sequence: CASRLGGAKYF. Here the CDR3 DNA reads TGTGCAAGTCGCTTAGGGGGGGCCAAGTACTTC.

This clone was observed a handful of times. The rearrangement uses TRBV14 and TRBJ2-7; 10 bases map to TRBD2. Germline values: CDR1 SGHDN, CDR2 FVKESK. V gave up 4 bases and J gave up 2 bases; unmatched junction bases: 5. This CDR3 contains 15 residues. CDR3 in DNA: TGTGCCAGCAGCCGAGGGACTAGCGCTGCCTACGAGCAGTACTTC. Its protein product is CASSRGTSAAYEQYF.

This clone was seen more than once but under ten times. The chain combines TRBV5-1 with TRBJ2-1; 14 positions agree with TRBD2. V was clipped by 0 bases and J by 0 bases; unmatched bases: 14. The CDR3 length is 22 residues. Germline values: CDR1 SGHRS, CDR2 YFSETQ. CDR3 sequence (DNA): TGCGCCAGCAGCTTGGGTTATAAGTCCGGGACTAGCGGGAGTATCTCCTACAATGAGCAGTTCTTC. Its translation: CASSLGYKSGTSGSISYNEQFF.

Details on this clone: The same CDR3 arises from other DNA sequences in this sample as well. The genes are TRBV2 and TRBJ1-5, with TRBD1 identical over 9 bases. The V segment lost 3 bases and the J segment 2 bases; nucleotides outside the gene matches: 2. The CDR3 spans 15 residues. Germline CDR1 is SNHLY and CDR2 is FYNNEI. The CDR3 bases are TGTGCCAGCAGTGACCGGACAGGGGGCAATCAGCCCCAGCATTTT. Translation gives CASSDRTGGNQPQHF.